Below, 26 T cell receptor beta chains from the same sample are listed, as sequenced in a study of CD4 T cells in relation to SARS-CoV-2 and coronaviruses. Produced via immunoSEQ multiplex PCR; TCRdb's table is partial and in-frame only. Altogether tens of thousands of clones are present, approximately 78% being singletons, with the ten largest covering roughly 20%. CD4+ T cells from unexposed donors were obtained before the COVID-19 pandemic (2011-2018). CD4+ T cells were isolated from the cells after nine to eleven days of culture. What these receptors recognize is not known. Material for sequencing was CD4+ T cells from PBMCs, cultured in vitro. These receptors came from a human donor in good health.

The chain uses TRBV24-1 and TRBJ2-3; 12 bases agree with TRBD2. CDR1 is KGHDR, CDR2 SFDVKD, per germline. V was pared by 2 bases and J by 4 bases, with 3 bases of the junction left unmatched. This CDR3 has 16 amino acids. Here the CDR3 DNA reads TGTGCCACCAGTGATTCCACTAGCGGGAGGCCAGATACGCAGTATTTT. This encodes CATSDSTSGRPDTQYF.

This clone was detected only a few times. The chain recombines TRBV6-5 with TRBJ1-1; possibly TRBD1 for D (5 bases). Germline values: CDR1 MNHEY, CDR2 SVGAGI. V lost 6 bases and J lost 0, with 11 bases in between. This CDR3 is 14 amino acids long. CDR3 sequence reads: CASSPGTLNTEAFF. CDR3 DNA sequence: TGTGCCAGCAGCCCCGGGACGTTGAACACTGAAGCTTTCTTT.

The chain combines TRBV4-1 with TRBJ1-4; possible D gene TRBD1, 5 bases. CDR3 length equals 15 residues. V shed 4 bases and J shed 7 bases, with 16 bases lying between them. The germline gives CDR1 MGHRA, CDR2 YSYEKL. CDR3 in amino acids: CASSRLGTAFEKLFF. In DNA form, the CDR3 reads TGCGCCAGCAGCCGACTCGGGACGGCCTTTGAAAAACTGTTTTTT.

The CDR3 DNA is TGCGCCAGCAGCCAAGGGGAACGGGGGGGGTACAATGAGCAGTTCTTC. Translated: CASSQGERGGYNEQFF. This chain links TRBV4-3 with TRBJ2-1; 8 nucleotides line up with TRBD2. The J segment lost 4 bases and the V segment lost 1 base, leaving 6 bases of the junction unmatched. This CDR3 has 16 residues. Germline CDR1 LGHNA, CDR2 YSLEER.

The V gene is TRBV4-2, the J gene TRBJ2-3, with 10 bases that match TRBD2. In germline, CDR1 is LGHNA, CDR2 YNFKEQ. V dropped 1 base and J dropped 5; count of bases not matched to a gene: 3. CDR3 length equals 15 residues. The CDR3 spells CASSQGLAGVDTQYF. The CDR3 region has the DNA TGTGCCAGCAGCCAAGGCCTAGCGGGAGTAGATACGCAGTATTTT.

The rearrangement uses TRBV19 and TRBJ1-1; TRBD1 matches 11 bases. Looked up from germline, CDR1 is LNHDA and CDR2 is SQIVND (reference sequence). The CDR3 sequence is 16 residues long. V lost 3 bases to trimming and J lost 3 bases; unmatched junction nucleotides: 6. The CDR3 is CASSMDRGRRDTEAFF. CDR3 in DNA: TGTGCCAGTAGTATGGACAGGGGGCGCAGGGACACTGAAGCTTTCTTT.

This clone is a singleton in its sample. This chain links TRBV7-2 with TRBJ2-7; 10 bases are a match to TRBD1. Losses at the gene ends were 5 bases for V and 2 bases for J; bases not matched to a gene: 9. There are 16 residues in the CDR3. CDR1 and CDR2 (germline): SGHTA, FQGNSA. CDR3 protein: CASSHTAGQGAYEQYF. In DNA, the CDR3 is TGTGCCAGCAGCCACACCGCCGGACAGGGGGCCTACGAGCAGTACTTC.

The chain has TRBV2 and TRBJ2-3, with D perhaps matching TRBD1 (6 bases). This CDR3 region has 14 residues. Germline-derived CDR1 and CDR2 are SNHLY and FYNNEI. V lost 1 base and J lost 2, with 7 bases in between. The CDR3 DNA follows: TGTGCCAGCAGTGAAGACAGGGACACAGATACGCAGTATTTT. As protein: CASSEDRDTDTQYF.

The gene calls are TRBV9 and TRBJ2-5; D remains unclear. Looked up from germline, CDR1 is SGDLS and CDR2 is YYNGEE. The CDR3 extends over 12 amino acids. The V gene lost 5 bases and the J gene lost 7 bases, with 12 bases spanning the gap. The CDR3 DNA reads TGTGCCAGCAGTGAACAAACCGGGACCCAGTACTTC. Its translation is CASSEQTGTQYF. The full variable domain, with the rest looked up from reference TRBV9 and TRBJ2-5, is DSGVTQTPKHLITATGQRVTLRCSPRSGDLSVYWYQQSLDQGLQFLIQYYNGEERAKGNILERFSAQQFPDLHSELNLSSLELGDSALYFCASSEQTGTQYFGPGTRLLVL.

This clone came up once. The CDR3 DNA is TGTGCCGCCTCTAGCGGGAGTAGCACAGATACGCAGTATTTT. Encoded protein: CAASSGSSTDTQYF. This chain uses TRBV10-3 with TRBJ2-3, with TRBD2 matching over 10 bases. The V and J ends lost 11 bases and 0 bases, in that order; junction bases with no gene match: 5. The V gene's germline CDR1 is ENHRY and CDR2 SYGVKD. CDR3 size: 14 residues.

This chain joins TRBV19 and TRBJ1-2; D gene uncertain. Between the trimmed V and J ends, which lost 1 base and 7 bases, there was a span of 13 bases. CDR1 and CDR2 (germline): LNHDA, SQIVND (reference sequence). This CDR3 has 14 amino acids. DNA for the CDR3: TGTGCCAGTAGTATAGTGGGCCGGTCAGCTGGCTACACCTTC. It translates to CASSIVGRSAGYTF.

This chain links TRBV19 with TRBJ1-5, with D tentatively TRBD1 (5 bases). Trimming cost V 5 bases and J 0 bases, with 14 bases left between them. Germline V gene lookup returns CDR1 LNHDA and CDR2 SQIVND (reference sequence). This CDR3 has 16 amino acids. Here the CDR3 DNA reads TGTGCCAGTAGTCTTCAGGGCGACCCTAGCAATCAGCCCCAGCATTTT. This encodes CASSLQGDPSNQPQHF.

The chain employs TRBV11-2 and TRBJ2-3; D call uncertain. Germline CDR1 is SGHAT and CDR2 is FQNNGV. Trimming cost V 3 bases and J 6 bases, with 10 bases left between them. The CDR3 has 13 amino acids. Here the CDR3 DNA reads TGTGCCAGCAGCTTGGGGTCCAGGGATACGCAGTATTTT. It is translated as CASSLGSRDTQYF. Full variable domain (missing parts from reference TRBV11-2 and TRBJ2-3): EAGVAQSPRYKIIEKRQSVAFWCNPISGHATLYWYQQILGQGPKLLIQFQNNGVVDDSQLPKDRFSAERLKGVDSTLKIQPAKLEDSAVYLCASSLGSRDTQYFGPGTRLTVL.

CDR3: CASSLQGRTEAFF. The CDR3 bases are TGTGCCAGCAGTTTGCAGGGAAGAACTGAAGCTTTCTTT. The rearrangement links TRBV6-2 or TRBV6-3 to TRBJ1-1; TRBD1 might be the D (5 bases). Trimming removed 4 bases from V and 5 bases from J, with 11 bases in between. Germline CDR1 reads MNHEY; CDR2 reads SVGEGT. The CDR3 is 13 residues long.

Only a few counts were recorded for this clone. The chain uses TRBV7-9 and TRBJ1-2; D is possibly TRBD1 (5 bases). Trimming shortened V by 8 bases and J by 3 bases, and 13 bases separated the two germline ends. CDR1 and CDR2 from the germline V gene are SEHNR and FQNEAQ (reference sequence). The CDR3 length is 13 residues. Here the CDR3 DNA reads TGTGCCAGCGGAGGGGAGAAGCACTATGGCTACACCTTC. Translation: CASGGEKHYGYTF.

The rearrangement links TRBV12-5 to TRBJ2-6, with D possibly matching TRBD2 (6 bases). Per the germline V gene, CDR1 is LGHNT and CDR2 is FRNRAP. The V and J ends lost 5 bases and 0 bases respectively, with 29 bases between them. CDR3 length: 22 amino acids. Here the CDR3 DNA reads TGTGCTAGTGGTGCCTCCGGGACGGCTATCGGTCGGGGGATCTCTGGGGCCAACGTCCTGACTTTC. Protein product: CASGASGTAIGRGISGANVLTF.

The gene calls are TRBV29-1 and TRBJ2-7; D gene unclear. The CDR3 consists of 13 residues. Trimming left V 1 base short and J 3 bases short, with 10 bases between. Germline-derived CDR1 and CDR2 are SQVTM and ANQGSEA. CDR3 bases: TGCAGCGTTGAAGGAGGAAGTGACTACGAGCAGTACTTC. It translates to CSVEGGSDYEQYF.

This clone was seen only a few times. The chain carries TRBV9 and TRBJ2-7, with a possible D match to TRBD2 (6 bases). Germline values: CDR1 SGDLS, CDR2 YYNGEE. CDR3 size: 14 residues. The V end lost 3 bases, the J end lost 2 bases, and 12 bases lay between the germline ends. In DNA, the CDR3 is TGTGCCAGCAGCGGTAGCGGCCAAGCCTACGAGCAGTACTTC. This translates into CASSGSGQAYEQYF.

This sequence joins TRBV7-2 and TRBJ2-2; D remains unclear. This CDR3 contains 14 residues. Between the trimmed V and J ends, which lost 1 base and 1 base, there was a span of 4 bases. Germline values: CDR1 SGHTA, CDR2 FQGNSA. CDR3: CASSLGVNTGELFF. CDR3 sequence (DNA): TGTGCCAGCAGCTTAGGGGTGAACACCGGGGAGCTGTTTTTT.

The J gene is TRBJ1-6, the V gene TRBV10-3; unclear D gene. Looked up from germline, CDR1 is ENHRY and CDR2 is SYGVKD. Trimming took 3 bases from V and 4 from J, leaving 4 bases between them. The CDR3 is 13 residues long. CDR3: CAISDGYNSPLHF. The CDR3 region has the DNA TGTGCCATCAGTGACGGGTATAATTCACCCCTCCACTTT.

The chain has TRBV7-2 and TRBJ2-3, with D perhaps given as TRBD1 or TRBD2 (5 bases each). This CDR3 contains 13 residues. V lost 6 bases, J lost 6 bases, and 13 bases lay in between. The germline gives CDR1 SGHTA, CDR2 FQGNSA. The CDR3: CASRPGWGDTQYF. CDR3 nucleotide sequence: TGTGCCAGCAGACCGGGATGGGGGGATACGCAGTATTTT.

This clone has only a few counts. The CDR3 DNA reads as TGTGCCAGCAGCCAAGATCCCGTCGGGGCACTAGCGGGGGGCATAATGCAGTTCTTC. Its protein is CASSQDPVGALAGGIMQFF. V gene TRBV4-2 combines with J gene TRBJ2-1; TRBD2 matches at 12 bases. The CDR3 has 19 amino acids. Losses at the gene ends were 0 bases for V and 12 bases for J; bases not matched to a gene: 18. Per germline, CDR1 LGHNA and CDR2 YNFKEQ.

The V call is TRBV2, the J call TRBJ1-4; D remains ambiguous. The CDR3 runs 13 residues. Germline V gene data show CDR1 as SNHLY and CDR2 as FYNNEI. V was clipped by 7 bases and J by 0 bases, with 6 bases between them. Here the CDR3 DNA reads TGTGCCAGCATCCGGGCAACTAATGAAAAACTGTTTTTT. This codes for CASIRATNEKLFF.

The rearrangement joins TRBV24-1 to TRBJ2-1, with TRBD2 as a possible D gene (5 bases). Germline V gene lookup returns CDR1 KGHDR and CDR2 SFDVKD. The CDR3 contains 18 residues. V lost 6 bases and J 3 bases, leaving 23 bases between the germline ends. In nucleotides, the CDR3 is TGTGCCACCAGTTTTCGGGGAATAAAGGGTAGTTACTACAATGAGCAGTTCTTC. Residues: CATSFRGIKGSYYNEQFF.

CDR3 coding DNA: TGTGCCAGCAGCTTAGGTCATAGCGGGGGGGGATACAATGAGCAGTTCTTC. The encoded protein is CASSLGHSGGGYNEQFF. The chain recombines TRBV7-2 with TRBJ2-1, with TRBD2 matching 11 bases. Trimming at V came to 1 base and at J to 4 bases, leaving 6 bases not matched to a gene. The V gene's germline CDR1 is SGHTA and CDR2 FQGNSA. The CDR3 has 17 residues.

The V and J genes are TRBV7-2 and TRBJ2-3; 9 nucleotides match TRBD1. Germline CDR1 reads SGHTA; CDR2 reads FQGNSA. The length of the CDR3 is 14 residues. With V trimmed by 5 bases and J by 1 base, 1 base remained unmatched. Here the CDR3 reads CASSRTGGTDTQYF. CDR3 sequence (DNA): TGTGCCAGCAGCCGGACAGGGGGCACAGATACGCAGTATTTT.